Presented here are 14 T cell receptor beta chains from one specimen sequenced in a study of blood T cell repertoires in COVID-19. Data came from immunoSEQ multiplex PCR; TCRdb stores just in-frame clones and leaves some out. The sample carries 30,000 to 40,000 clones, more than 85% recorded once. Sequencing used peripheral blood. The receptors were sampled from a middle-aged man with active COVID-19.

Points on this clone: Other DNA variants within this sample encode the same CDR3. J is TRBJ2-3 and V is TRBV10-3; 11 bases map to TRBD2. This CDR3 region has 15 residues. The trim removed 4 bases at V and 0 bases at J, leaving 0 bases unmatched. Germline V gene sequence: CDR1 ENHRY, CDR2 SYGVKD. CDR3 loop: CAISGLAGSTDTQYF. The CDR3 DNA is TGTGCCATCAGTGGACTAGCGGGGAGCACAGATACGCAGTATTTT.

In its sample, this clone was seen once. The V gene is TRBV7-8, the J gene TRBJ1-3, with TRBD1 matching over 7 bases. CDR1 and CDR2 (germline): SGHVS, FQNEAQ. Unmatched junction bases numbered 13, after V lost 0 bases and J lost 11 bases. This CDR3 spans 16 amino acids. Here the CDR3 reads CASSLAGTETRTPIYF. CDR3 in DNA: TGTGCCAGCAGCTTAGCCGGGACAGAGACAAGGACACCCATATATTTT.

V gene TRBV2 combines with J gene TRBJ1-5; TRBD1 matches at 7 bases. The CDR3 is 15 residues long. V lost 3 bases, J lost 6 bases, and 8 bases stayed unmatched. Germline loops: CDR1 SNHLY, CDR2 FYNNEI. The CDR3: CASSEGSTGAQPQHF. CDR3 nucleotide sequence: TGTGCCAGCAGTGAGGGATCAACAGGGGCTCAGCCCCAGCATTTT. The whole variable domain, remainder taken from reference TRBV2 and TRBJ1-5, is EPEVTQTPSHQVTQMGQEVILRCVPISNHLYFYWYRQILGQKVEFLVSFYNNEISEKSEIFDDQFSVERPDGSNFTLKIRSTKLEDSAMYFCASSEGSTGAQPQHFGDGTRLSIL.

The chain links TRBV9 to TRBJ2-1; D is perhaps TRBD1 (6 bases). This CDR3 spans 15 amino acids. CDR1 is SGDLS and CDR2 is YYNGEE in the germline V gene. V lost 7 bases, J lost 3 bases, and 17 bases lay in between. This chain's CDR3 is CASSEDSQGYNEQFF. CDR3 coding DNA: TGTGCCAGCTCCGAGGACAGTCAAGGCTACAATGAGCAGTTCTTC. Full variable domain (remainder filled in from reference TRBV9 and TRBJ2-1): DSGVTQTPKHLITATGQRVTLRCSPRSGDLSVYWYQQSLDQGLQFLIQYYNGEERAKGNILERFSAQQFPDLHSELNLSSLELGDSALYFCASSEDSQGYNEQFFGPGTRLTVL.

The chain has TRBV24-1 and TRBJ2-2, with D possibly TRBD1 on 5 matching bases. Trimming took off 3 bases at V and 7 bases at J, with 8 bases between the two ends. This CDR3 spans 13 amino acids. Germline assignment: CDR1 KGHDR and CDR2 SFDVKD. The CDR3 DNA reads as TGTGCCACCAGTGATCCAGGGTTCGGGGAGCTGTTTTTT. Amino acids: CATSDPGFGELFF.

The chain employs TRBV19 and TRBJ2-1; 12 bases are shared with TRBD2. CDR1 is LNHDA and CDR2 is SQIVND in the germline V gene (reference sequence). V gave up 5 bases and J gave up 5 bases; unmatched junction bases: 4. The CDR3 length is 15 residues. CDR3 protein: CASSSRLAGDNEQFF. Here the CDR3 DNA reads TGTGCCAGTAGTTCCCGACTAGCGGGAGACAATGAGCAGTTCTTC.

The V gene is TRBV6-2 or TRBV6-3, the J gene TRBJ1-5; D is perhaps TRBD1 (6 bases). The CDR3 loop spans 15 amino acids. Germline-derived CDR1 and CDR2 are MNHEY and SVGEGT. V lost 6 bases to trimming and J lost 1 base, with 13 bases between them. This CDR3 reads CASSSQGLSNQPQHF. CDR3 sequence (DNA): TGTGCCAGCAGCTCACAGGGTTTGAGCAATCAGCCCCAGCATTTT.

The CDR3 DNA sequence: TGCGCCAGCAGCGAGATCCTTGGAAACACCATATATTTT. Amino acid sequence: CASSEILGNTIYF. The chain recombines TRBV5-1 with TRBJ1-3; D gene unclear. The germline gives CDR1 SGHRS, CDR2 YFSETQ. The CDR3 contains 13 residues. V shed 4 bases and J shed 3 bases, with 8 bases lying between them.

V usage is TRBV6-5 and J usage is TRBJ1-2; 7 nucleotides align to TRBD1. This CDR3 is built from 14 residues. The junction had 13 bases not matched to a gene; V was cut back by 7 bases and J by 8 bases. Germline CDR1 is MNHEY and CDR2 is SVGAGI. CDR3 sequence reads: CASIKHGQGEGYTF. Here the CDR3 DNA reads TGTGCCAGCATCAAACACGGCCAGGGGGAGGGCTACACCTTC.

CDR3 residues: CASSLWQGNSPLHF. The CDR3 nucleotides read TGCGCCAGCAGTCTTTGGCAGGGAAATTCACCCCTCCACTTT. V usage is TRBV23-1 and J usage is TRBJ1-6; possibly TRBD1 for D (5 bases). TRBV23-1 qualifies as an ORF whose function is uncertain. This CDR3 contains 14 residues. Trimming pared 4 bases from V and 7 bases from J, leaving 11 bases between.

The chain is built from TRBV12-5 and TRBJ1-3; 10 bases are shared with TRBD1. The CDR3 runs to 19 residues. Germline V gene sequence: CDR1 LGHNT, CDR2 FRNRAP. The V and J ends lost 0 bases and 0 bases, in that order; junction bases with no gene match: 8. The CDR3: CASGLVSFGQGVSGNTIYF. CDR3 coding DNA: TGTGCTAGTGGTTTGGTATCCTTTGGACAGGGGGTCTCTGGAAACACCATATATTTT.

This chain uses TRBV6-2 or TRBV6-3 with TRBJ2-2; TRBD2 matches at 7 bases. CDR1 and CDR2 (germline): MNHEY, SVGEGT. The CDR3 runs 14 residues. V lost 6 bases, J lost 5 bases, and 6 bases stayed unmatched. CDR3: CASSERGDTGELFF. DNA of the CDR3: TGTGCCAGCAGCGAACGGGGGGATACCGGGGAGCTGTTTTTT.

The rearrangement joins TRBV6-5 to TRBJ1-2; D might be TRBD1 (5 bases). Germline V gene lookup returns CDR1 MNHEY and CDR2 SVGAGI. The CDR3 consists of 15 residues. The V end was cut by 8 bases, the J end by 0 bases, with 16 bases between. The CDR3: CASSVQGPANYGYTF. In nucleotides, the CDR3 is TGTGCCAGCTCAGTTCAGGGCCCAGCTAACTATGGCTACACCTTC.

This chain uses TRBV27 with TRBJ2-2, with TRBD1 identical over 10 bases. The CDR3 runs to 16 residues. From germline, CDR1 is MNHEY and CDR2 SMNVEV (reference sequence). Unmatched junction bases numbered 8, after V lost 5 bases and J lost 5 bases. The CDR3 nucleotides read TGTGCCAGCAGTCATATCTTGGGACAGGGGACCGGGGAGCTGTTTTTT. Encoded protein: CASSHILGQGTGELFF.